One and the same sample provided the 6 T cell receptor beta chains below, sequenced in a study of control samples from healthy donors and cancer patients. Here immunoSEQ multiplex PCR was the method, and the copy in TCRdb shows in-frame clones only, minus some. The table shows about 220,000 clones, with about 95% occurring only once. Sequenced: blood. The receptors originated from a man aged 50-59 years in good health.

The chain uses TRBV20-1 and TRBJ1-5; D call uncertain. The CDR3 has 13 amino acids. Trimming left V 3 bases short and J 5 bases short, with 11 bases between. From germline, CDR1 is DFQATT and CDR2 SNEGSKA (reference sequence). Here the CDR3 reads CSASWVGHQPQHF. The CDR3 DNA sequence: TGCAGTGCTAGTTGGGTCGGGCATCAGCCCCAGCATTTT.

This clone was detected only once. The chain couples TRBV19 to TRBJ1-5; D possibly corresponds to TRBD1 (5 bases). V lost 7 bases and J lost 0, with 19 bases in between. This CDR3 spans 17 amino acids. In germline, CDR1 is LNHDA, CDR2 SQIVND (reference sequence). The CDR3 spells CASTSMGWGDSNQPQHF. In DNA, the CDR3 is TGTGCCAGTACCTCAATGGGGTGGGGGGATAGCAATCAGCCCCAGCATTTT.

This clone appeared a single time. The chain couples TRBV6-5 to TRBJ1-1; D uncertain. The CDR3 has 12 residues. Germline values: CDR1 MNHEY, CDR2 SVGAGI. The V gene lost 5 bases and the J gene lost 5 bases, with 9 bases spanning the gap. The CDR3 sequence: CASSRGWTEAFF. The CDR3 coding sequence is TGTGCCAGCAGTCGAGGTTGGACTGAAGCTTTCTTT.

Here the CDR3 reads CASAPVDATRGQFF. The CDR3 region has the DNA TGCGCCAGCGCTCCAGTGGATGCTACACGGGGGCAGTTCTTC. V usage is TRBV10-1 and J usage is TRBJ2-1, with a tentative D call TRBD2 (5 bases). Germline V gives CDR1 WNHNN, CDR2 SYGVQD (reference sequence). This CDR3 is built from 14 residues. Trimming removed 8 bases from V and 12 bases from J, with 23 bases in between.

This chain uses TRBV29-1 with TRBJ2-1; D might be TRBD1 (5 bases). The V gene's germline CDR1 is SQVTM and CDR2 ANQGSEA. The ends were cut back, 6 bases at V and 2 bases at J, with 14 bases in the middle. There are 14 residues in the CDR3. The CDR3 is CSVAQVTAYNEQFF. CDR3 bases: TGCAGCGTGGCACAGGTAACGGCCTACAATGAGCAGTTCTTC.

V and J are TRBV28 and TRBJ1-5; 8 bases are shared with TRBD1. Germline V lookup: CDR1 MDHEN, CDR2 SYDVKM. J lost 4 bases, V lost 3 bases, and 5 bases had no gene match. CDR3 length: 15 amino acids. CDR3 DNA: TGTGCCAGCAGTTTGATCAGGGGGCCGAATCAGCCCCAGCATTTT. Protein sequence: CASSLIRGPNQPQHF.